This entry is about one T cell receptor beta chain. Its antigen is not known. Mismatch with germline at one junction end may stem from a read error. Unique-molecular-identifier-tagged TCR beta cDNA libraries were used. Each CDR3 protein is one row after TCRdb ran MiXCR on the PCR reads. Among fewer than 850,000 distinct CDR3 sequences listed, around 42% were seen once. The data originate from a study of post-analysis software for immune sequencing data. Study-wide findings and caveats: Patients had higher frequencies than controls of five TRBV segments, including TRBV5-6, TRBV5-1 and TRBV20-1.

The CDR3 has 14 amino acids. Germline lookup yields CDR1 SGDLS and CDR2 YYNGEE. The sample comprised blood. The chain recombines TRBV9 with TRBJ2-3, with 7 bases aligning to TRBD2. This receptor was identified in a girl between 10 and 17 years old with multiple sclerosis. The CDR3 region is CAGSGAGSTDTQYF. In nucleotides, the CDR3 is TGTGCCGGCAGCGGAGCGGGAAGCACAGATACGCAGTATTTT. The full variable domain, its missing parts supplied by reference TRBV9 and TRBJ2-3, is DSGVTQTPKHLITATGQRVTLRCSPRSGDLSVYWYQQSLDQGLQFLIQYYNGEERAKGNILERFSAQQFPDLHSELNLSSLELGDSALYFCAGSGAGSTDTQYFGPGTRLTVL.